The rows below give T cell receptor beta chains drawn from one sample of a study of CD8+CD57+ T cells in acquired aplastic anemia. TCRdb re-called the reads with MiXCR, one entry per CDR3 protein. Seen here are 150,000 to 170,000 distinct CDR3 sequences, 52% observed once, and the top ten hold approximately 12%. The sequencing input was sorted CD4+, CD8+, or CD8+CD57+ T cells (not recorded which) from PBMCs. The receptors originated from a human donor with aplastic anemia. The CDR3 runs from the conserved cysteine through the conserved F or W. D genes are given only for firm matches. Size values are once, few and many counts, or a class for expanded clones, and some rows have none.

TGTGCCACCAGTGCCCCACTTAGCACAGATACGCAGTATTTT,CATSAPLSTDTQYF,TRBV24-1,TRBJ2-3,.,.
TGCGCCAGCGGGGACAGGGCCCTCTCTGGAAACACCATATATTTT,CASGDRALSGNTIYF,TRBV4-1,TRBJ1-3,many,TRBD1
TGTGCCAGCAGCCCCGGGACAGGGGGGACCCAGTACTTC,CASSPGTGGTQYF,TRBV5-3,TRBJ2-5,.,TRBD1
TGTGCCAGCAGCCCTACACCAGTGAAGGAAGCTTTCTTT,CASSPTPVKEAFF,TRBV5-4,TRBJ1-1,many,.
TGTGCCAGCAGCTCGTTGGTCCCCGAGCAGTACTTC,CASSSLVPEQYF,TRBV11-3,TRBJ2-7,.,.
TGTGCGGAGGGAACTGAAGCTTTCTTT,CAEGTEAFF,TRBV12-3/TRBV12-4,TRBJ1-1,many,.
TGCAGTGCTAAGGAGCCAGGGGGCCCCGTCGCTTTCTTT,CSAKEPGGPVAFF,TRBV20-1,TRBJ1-1,.,TRBD1
TGTGCCAGCAGTTCGTTGACAGGGAGCTCCTACGAGCAGTACTTC,CASSSLTGSSYEQYF,TRBV27,TRBJ2-7,many,TRBD1
TGTGCCAGCAGTCCTCGGGCAGGGGCTGGCTACACCTTC,CASSPRAGAGYTF,TRBV2,TRBJ1-2,.,.
TGTGCCAGCAGGGAGGGGACAGGGGCTAGTCAGCCCCAGCATTTT,CASREGTGASQPQHF,TRBV6-1,TRBJ1-5,.,TRBD1
TGTGCCAGCAGCGCCGGGGCGGGGGGCTACGAGCAGTACTTC,CASSAGAGGYEQYF,TRBV5-6,TRBJ2-7,many,TRBD2
TGTGCCACCAGCAGACAGGGTCTCGGGGTTAATCAGCCCCAGCATTTT,CATSRQGLGVNQPQHF,TRBV15,TRBJ1-5,few,.
TGTGCCACCCTACTCGGCAGCGGCACCTACGAGCAGTACTTC,CATLLGSGTYEQYF,TRBV2,TRBJ2-7,.,.
TGTGCCACCAGTGCTAGAGATTTGGGCGGCACTGAAGCTTTCTTT,CATSARDLGGTEAFF,TRBV24-1,TRBJ1-1,.,.
TGCAGTGCTAGAGATCCCGGGTACGGCTACACCTTC,CSARDPGYGYTF,TRBV20-1,TRBJ1-2,.,.
TGCAGTGCTAGAGATCCGGACCTTGGGACAACTAATGAAAAACTGTTTTTT,CSARDPDLGTTNEKLFF,TRBV20-1,TRBJ1-4,many,.
TGTGCCATCAGTGGCAAAGGGACAGGGGCTGGCTACACCTTC,CAISGKGTGAGYTF,TRBV10-3,TRBJ1-2,.,TRBD1
TGTGCCAGCAGCTCAATACAGGGTTCTAGCACTGAAGCTTTCTTT,CASSSIQGSSTEAFF,TRBV13,TRBJ1-1,many,.
TGTGCCAGCAGCCCGGGACGCCGCTACGAGCAGTACTTC,CASSPGRRYEQYF,TRBV7-9,TRBJ2-7,.,.
TGTGCCAGTAGTATGCAACTAGCGGGAGTTGGTGAGACCCAGTACTTC,CASSMQLAGVGETQYF,TRBV19,TRBJ2-5,.,TRBD2
TGCAGTGCTAGAGATATCGGCCAGGGCAGGTTAGTAGGCGAGCAGTACTTC,CSARDIGQGRLVGEQYF,TRBV20-1,TRBJ2-7,.,.
TGTGCCAGCAGCCAGTCGATAGCGGAGACCCAGTACTTC,CASSQSIAETQYF,TRBV4-2,TRBJ2-5,.,.
TGCAGCGTTGAGGGACAGGGTACCGCCGGGGAGCTGACTTTC,CSVEGQGTAGELTF,TRBV29-1,TRBJ2-6,.,TRBD1
TGTGCCAGCAGCGTAGGTTCTAGCGGGGGGTTCCCAGAGACCCAGTACTTC,CASSVGSSGGFPETQYF,TRBV9,TRBJ2-5,many,TRBD2
TGTGCCAGCAGCGTTCGACTAGCGGGGGTTGATGATACGCAGTATTTT,CASSVRLAGVDDTQYF,TRBV9,TRBJ2-3,many,TRBD2
TGTGCCATCACCGGGACAGGGGTCAATGAGCAGTTCTTC,CAITGTGVNEQFF,TRBV10-3,TRBJ2-1,.,TRBD1
TGTGCCACCAGTGACCCGCGTGGGACAGGGGGTACCGGGGAGCTGTTTTTT,CATSDPRGTGGTGELFF,TRBV24-1,TRBJ2-2,.,TRBD1
TGTGCCAGCAGCTTCGCAGGTAAGACCCAGTACTTC,CASSFAGKTQYF,TRBV7-9,TRBJ2-5,many,.